The clone carrying this T cell receptor beta chain was picked up one time. Its antigen is unknown. The junction departs from germline at one end; a sequencing error may be responsible. About 30,000 T cell genomes, or approximately 290 ng DNA, went into replicate PCRs of unsorted PBMC. Profiled with immunoSEQ multiplex PCR; TCRdb holds only in-frame clones, not every one. The sample includes about half a million clones, approximately 77% seen only once; the top ten take more than 10%. The data stem from a study of shared clonotypes between healthy human individuals. Study-wide findings and caveats: Few donors limited the genetic and exposure-history diversity represented.

The donor cohort consisted entirely of Caucasian adults residing in Nashville, Tennessee. The unsorted samples took about 90 million PBMCs to get genomic DNA. This receptor was obtained from a woman in her 40s in good health. Some clones in this sample may be carry-over from other donors' samples. The sequencing sample was made of PBMCs.

CDR3 sequence: CASSSFNEQFF. The CDR3 DNA reads as TGTGCCAGCAGTTCCTTCAATGAGCAGTTCTTC. The chain is built from TRBV28 and TRBJ2-1; unclear D gene. Germline V gene sequence: CDR1 MDHEN, CDR2 SYDVKM. This CDR3 has 11 residues.